The rows below give T cell receptor beta chains drawn from one sample of a study of CD8 T cells in ankylosing spondylitis. TCRdb re-called the 5' RACE reads with MiXCR, one entry per CDR3 protein. The profile shows some 220,000 distinct CDR3 sequences, roughly a tenth of them singletons. The material sequenced was blood, either unsorted or a sorted T cell fraction (not recorded which). Source of these receptors: a male donor with ankylosing spondylitis or in good health (not recorded which). CDR3s include the opening cysteine and the closing phenylalanine or tryptophan. The order of the fields is CDR3 protein, CDR3 DNA, clone size, D gene, V gene, J gene. A D gene is named only where the DNA matches it firmly. For some rows the clone size is stated as once, few or many, or as a class when expanded; others skip it.

CDR3: CASTSGVVRTDTQYF
DNA: TGTGCCAGCACCTCAGGAGTGGTTCGGACAGATACGCAGTATTTT
size: few
D: .
V: TRBV11-3
J: TRBJ2-3

CDR3: CSAKSPGGLAGFNEQFF
DNA: TGCAGTGCTAAAAGTCCAGGGGGACTAGCGGGGTTCAATGAGCAGTTCTTC
size: .
D: TRBD2
V: TRBV20-1
J: TRBJ2-1

CDR3: CASSPPGLNWQQYF
DNA: TGTGCCAGCAGTCCGCCAGGACTAAATTGGCAGCAGTACTTC
size: .
D: .
V: TRBV6-1
J: TRBJ2-7

CDR3: CASSLASDRRGYTF
DNA: TGTGCCAGCAGCCTAGCCTCAGACAGACGGGGCTACACCTTC
size: many
D: .
V: TRBV7-2
J: TRBJ1-2

CDR3: CASSRIDTQYF
DNA: TGTGCCAGCAGTCGTATAGATACGCAGTATTTT
size: .
D: .
V: TRBV6-2/TRBV6-3
J: TRBJ2-3

CDR3: CASSRLQDRDSTF
DNA: TGTGCCAGCAGCCGTCTGCAGGACAGGGATAGCACCTTC
size: .
D: TRBD1
V: TRBV7-2
J: TRBJ1-2

CDR3: CASSSGLAVDEQFF
DNA: TGCGCCAGCAGCTCGGGACTAGCAGTGGATGAGCAGTTCTTC
size: many
D: TRBD2
V: TRBV5-1
J: TRBJ2-1

CDR3: CASSPIGTGGLDTQYF
DNA: TGTGCCAGCAGCCCCATCGGGACAGGGGGTCTAGATACGCAGTATTTT
size: .
D: TRBD1
V: TRBV11-2
J: TRBJ2-3

CDR3: CASSSGSGRAGTGELFF
DNA: TGTGCCAGCAGTTCCGGTAGCGGGAGGGCGGGCACCGGGGAGCTGTTTTTT
size: .
D: TRBD2
V: TRBV6-5
J: TRBJ2-2

CDR3: CASSYTDRAEVLYEQYF
DNA: TGTGCCAGCAGTTACACTGACAGGGCAGAGGTCCTATACGAGCAGTACTTC
size: few
D: TRBD1
V: TRBV27
J: TRBJ2-7

CDR3: CASSAGLAGYNEQFF
DNA: TGTGCCAGCAGCGCAGGACTAGCGGGATACAATGAGCAGTTCTTC
size: .
D: TRBD2
V: TRBV7-9
J: TRBJ2-1

CDR3: CASSFTSEETQYF
DNA: TGTGCCAGCAGCTTTACCAGCGAAGAGACCCAGTACTTC
size: .
D: .
V: TRBV11-2
J: TRBJ2-5

CDR3: CASSYGTRGLAEETQYF
DNA: TGCGCCAGCAGTTATGGAACTCGAGGACTAGCGGAAGAGACCCAGTACTTC
size: many
D: TRBD2
V: TRBV5-1
J: TRBJ2-5

CDR3: CASSYSGGASYEQYF
DNA: TGTGCCAGCAGCTATAGCGGGGGGGCCTCCTACGAGCAGTACTTC
size: .
D: TRBD2
V: TRBV7-2
J: TRBJ2-7

CDR3: CSALTSRTGRTEAFF
DNA: TGCAGTGCCCTTACCAGTAGGACAGGGAGGACTGAAGCTTTCTTT
size: .
D: TRBD1
V: TRBV20-1
J: TRBJ1-1

CDR3: CASKAGQGAMDNGELFF
DNA: TGTGCCAGCAAAGCAGGACAGGGGGCAATGGACAACGGGGAGCTGTTTTTT
size: .
D: TRBD1
V: TRBV7-7
J: TRBJ2-2